This TCR beta chain derives from a study of Ad26.COV2.S vaccination and SARS-CoV-2 variants. In the study overall: Participant was drawn from the COV1001 Ad26.COV2.S trial arm. By the intramuscular route, Ad26.COV2.S was given once, or twice 56 days apart. Findings and caveats of the study: Using TCR breadth and depth analyses may have led to underestimated total T cell responses.

Germline V gene data show CDR1 as LNHDA and CDR2 as SQIVND (reference sequence). The germline V and J ends were trimmed by 3 bases and 5 bases, with 11 bases remaining between them. This CDR3 comprises 14 residues. Details on this clone: The antigen is not known.

Treatment specified: some 20 received Ad26.COV2.S at low or high dose, single or two shots; about 5 received placebo; per-sample allocation not given. Sampling happened 63 days after the first vaccine or placebo injection. Vaccination employed an Ad26 vector expressing the Wuhan-strain SARS-CoV-2 spike. Data came from immunoSEQ multiplex PCR; TCRdb stores just in-frame clones and leaves some out. In the table there are about 320,000 clones, around four fifths of which are singletons. The clonotype originates from a person between 18 and 60 years old who received the Ad26.COV2.S COVID-19 vaccine or a placebo. The chain recombines TRBV19 with TRBJ1-5; D perhaps matches TRBD1 (5 bases). Sequencing was performed on peripheral blood, taken in a trial of Ad26.COV2.S vaccine versus placebo. CDR3 residues: CASSIQRGYQPQHF. The DNA for the CDR3 is TGTGCCAGTAGTATCCAAAGGGGATATCAGCCCCAGCATTTT.